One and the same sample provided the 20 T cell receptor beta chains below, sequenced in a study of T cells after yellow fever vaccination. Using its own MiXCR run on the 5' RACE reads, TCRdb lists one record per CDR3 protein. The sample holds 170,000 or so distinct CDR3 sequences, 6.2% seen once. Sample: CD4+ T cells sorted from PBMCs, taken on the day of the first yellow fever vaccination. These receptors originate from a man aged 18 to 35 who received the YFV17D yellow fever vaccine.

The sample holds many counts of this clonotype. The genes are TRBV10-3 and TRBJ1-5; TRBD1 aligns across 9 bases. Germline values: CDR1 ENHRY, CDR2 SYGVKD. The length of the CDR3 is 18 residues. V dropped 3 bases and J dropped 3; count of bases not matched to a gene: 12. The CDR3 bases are TGTGCCATCAGTGATAGTAACGCGGGACAGGGCTTCAATCAGCCCCAGCATTTT. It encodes CAISDSNAGQGFNQPQHF.

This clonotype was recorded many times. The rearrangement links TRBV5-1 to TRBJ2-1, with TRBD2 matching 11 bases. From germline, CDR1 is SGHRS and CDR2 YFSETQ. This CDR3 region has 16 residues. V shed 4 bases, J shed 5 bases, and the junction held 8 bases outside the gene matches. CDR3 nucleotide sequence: TGCGCCAGCAGCCCCTTGACTAGCGGGGTTGACAATGAGCAGTTCTTC. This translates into CASSPLTSGVDNEQFF.

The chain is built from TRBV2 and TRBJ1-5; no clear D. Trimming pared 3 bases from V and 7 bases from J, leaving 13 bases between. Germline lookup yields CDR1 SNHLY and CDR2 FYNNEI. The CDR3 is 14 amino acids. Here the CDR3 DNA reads TGTGCCAGCAGTGAGAACGGTGGAAAGCAGCCCCAGCATTTT. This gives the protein CASSENGGKQPQHF.

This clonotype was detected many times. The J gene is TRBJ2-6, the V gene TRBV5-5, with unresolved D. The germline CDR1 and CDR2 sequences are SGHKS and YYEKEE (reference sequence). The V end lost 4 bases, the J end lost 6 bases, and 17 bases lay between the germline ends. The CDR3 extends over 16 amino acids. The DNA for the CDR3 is TGTGCCAGCAGCCATGCCCGACTGGCAGAGGCCAACGTCCTGACTTTC. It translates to CASSHARLAEANVLTF.

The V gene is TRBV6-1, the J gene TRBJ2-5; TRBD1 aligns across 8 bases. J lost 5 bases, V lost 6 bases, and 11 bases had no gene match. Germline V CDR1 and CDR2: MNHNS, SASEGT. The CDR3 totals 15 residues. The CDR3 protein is CASRRQGQVAETQYF. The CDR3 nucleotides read TGTGCCAGCAGGCGACAGGGGCAGGTTGCGGAGACCCAGTACTTC.

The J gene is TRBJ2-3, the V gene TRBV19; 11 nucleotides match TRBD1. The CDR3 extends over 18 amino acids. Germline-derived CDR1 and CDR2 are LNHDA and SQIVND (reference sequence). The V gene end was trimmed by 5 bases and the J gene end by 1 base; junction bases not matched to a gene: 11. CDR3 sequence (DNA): TGTGCCAGTAGTTCCTCTAGGACAGGGGGCACGGGCACAGATACGCAGTATTTT. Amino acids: CASSSSRTGGTGTDTQYF.

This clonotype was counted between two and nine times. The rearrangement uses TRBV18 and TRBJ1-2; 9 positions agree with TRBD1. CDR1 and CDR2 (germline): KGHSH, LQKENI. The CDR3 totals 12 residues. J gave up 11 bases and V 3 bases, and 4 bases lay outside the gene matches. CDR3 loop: CASSPRDREYTF. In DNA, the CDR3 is TGTGCCAGCTCACCCCGGGACAGGGAGTACACCTTC.

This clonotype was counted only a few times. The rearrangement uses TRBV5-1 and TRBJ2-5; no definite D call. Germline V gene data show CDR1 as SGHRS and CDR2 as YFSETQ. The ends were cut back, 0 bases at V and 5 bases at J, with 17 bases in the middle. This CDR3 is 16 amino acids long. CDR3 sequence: CASSLARNLALETQYF. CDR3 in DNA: TGCGCCAGCAGCTTGGCGAGGAATTTAGCTCTGGAGACCCAGTACTTC.

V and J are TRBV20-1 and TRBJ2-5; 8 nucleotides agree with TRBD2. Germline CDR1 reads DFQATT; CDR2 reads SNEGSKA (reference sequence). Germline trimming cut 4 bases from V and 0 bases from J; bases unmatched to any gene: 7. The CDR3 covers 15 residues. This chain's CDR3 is CSATAGALYQETQYF. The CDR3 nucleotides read TGCAGTGCTACAGCGGGGGCCCTGTACCAAGAGACCCAGTACTTC.

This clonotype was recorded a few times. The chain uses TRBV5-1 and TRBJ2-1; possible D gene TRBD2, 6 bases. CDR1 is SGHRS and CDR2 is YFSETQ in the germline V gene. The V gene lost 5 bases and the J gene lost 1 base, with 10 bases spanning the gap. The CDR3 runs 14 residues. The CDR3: CASSSGGSYNEQFF. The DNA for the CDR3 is TGCGCCAGCAGTAGTGGGGGGTCCTACAATGAGCAGTTCTTC.

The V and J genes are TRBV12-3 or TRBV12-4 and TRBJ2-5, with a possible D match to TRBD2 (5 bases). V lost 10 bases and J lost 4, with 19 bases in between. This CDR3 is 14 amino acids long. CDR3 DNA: TGTGCCACCTCCTCCGGGATAGTGACAGAGACCCAGTACTTC. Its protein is CATSSGIVTETQYF.

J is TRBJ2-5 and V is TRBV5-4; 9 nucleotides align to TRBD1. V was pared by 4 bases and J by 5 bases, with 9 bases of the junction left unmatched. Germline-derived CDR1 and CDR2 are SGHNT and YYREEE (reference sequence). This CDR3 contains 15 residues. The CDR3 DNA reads TGTGCCAGCAGCCGTCCCGGGACAGGGATGGAGACCCAGTACTTC. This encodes CASSRPGTGMETQYF.

The CDR3 coding sequence is TGTGCCAGCAGCTTAACTTTAGGACTAGTAGGTGAGCAGTTCTTC. This gives the protein CASSLTLGLVGEQFF. This chain links TRBV7-3 with TRBJ2-1, with 7 positions matching TRBD2. With 0 bases clipped from V and 9 bases from J, the junction kept 8 bases outside the gene matches. Germline values: CDR1 SGHTA, CDR2 FQGTGA. The CDR3 contains 15 residues.

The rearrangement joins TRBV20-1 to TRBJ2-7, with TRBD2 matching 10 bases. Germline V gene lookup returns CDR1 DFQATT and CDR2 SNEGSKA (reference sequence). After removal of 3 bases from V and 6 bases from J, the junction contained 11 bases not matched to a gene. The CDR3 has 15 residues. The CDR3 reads CSASASLAGKVEQYF. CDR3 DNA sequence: TGCAGTGCTAGTGCGTCACTAGCGGGGAAGGTCGAGCAGTACTTC.

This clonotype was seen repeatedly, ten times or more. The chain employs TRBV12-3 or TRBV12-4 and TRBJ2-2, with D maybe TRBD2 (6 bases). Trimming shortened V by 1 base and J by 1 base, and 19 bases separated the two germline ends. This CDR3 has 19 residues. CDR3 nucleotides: TGTGCCAGCAGTTTAGAAGCCTCCGGACTAAGGGTGAACACCGGGGAGCTGTTTTTT. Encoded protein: CASSLEASGLRVNTGELFF.

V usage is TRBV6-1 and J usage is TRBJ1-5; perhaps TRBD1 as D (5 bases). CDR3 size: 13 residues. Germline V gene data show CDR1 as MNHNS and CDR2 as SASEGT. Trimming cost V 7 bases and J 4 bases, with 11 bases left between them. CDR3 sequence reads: CASTEGVNQPQHF. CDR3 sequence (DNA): TGTGCCAGCACCGAAGGGGTGAATCAGCCCCAGCATTTT.

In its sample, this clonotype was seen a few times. CDR3 sequence (DNA): TGCAGTGCCCACTCCCCCCTAGCGGGGAACTGGGGGTTCTTC. It encodes CSAHSPLAGNWGFF. The V and J genes are TRBV20-1 and TRBJ2-1, with 9 bases fitting TRBD2. In germline, CDR1 is DFQATT, CDR2 SNEGSKA (reference sequence). The CDR3 consists of 14 residues. After removal of 6 bases from V and 15 bases from J, the junction contained 18 bases not matched to a gene.

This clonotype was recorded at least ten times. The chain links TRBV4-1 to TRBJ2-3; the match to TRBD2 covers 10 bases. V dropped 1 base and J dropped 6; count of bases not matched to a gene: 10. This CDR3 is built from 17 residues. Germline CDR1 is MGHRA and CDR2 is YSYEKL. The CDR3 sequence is CASSQGLAGVITDTQYF. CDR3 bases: TGCGCCAGCAGCCAAGGTCTAGCGGGGGTGATAACGGATACGCAGTATTTT.

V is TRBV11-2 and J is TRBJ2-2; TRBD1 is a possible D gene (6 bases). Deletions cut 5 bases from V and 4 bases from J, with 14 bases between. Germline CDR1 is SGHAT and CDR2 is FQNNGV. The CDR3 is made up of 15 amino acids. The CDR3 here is CASSPLTGSTGELFF. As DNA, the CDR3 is TGTGCCAGCAGCCCATTGACAGGTTCCACCGGGGAGCTGTTTTTT.

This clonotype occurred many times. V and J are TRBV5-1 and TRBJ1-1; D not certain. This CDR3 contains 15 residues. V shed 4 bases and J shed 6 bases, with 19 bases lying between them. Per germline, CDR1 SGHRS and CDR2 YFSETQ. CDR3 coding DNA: TGCGCCAGCAGCCTGACCTCCCACCCGGGAGCTGAAGCTTTCTTT. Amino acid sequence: CASSLTSHPGAEAFF.